This T cell receptor (beta chain) is drawn from a study of identical twins. Study-level points and caveats: It was cross-sectional statistical analysis, not following the same donors, that the conclusions relied on. Out-of-frame sharing of TCR alpha in monozygotic twins was underestimated by models.

A universal primer site came from template switching; cDNA carried unique molecular identifiers. MiXCR, run by TCRdb on the 5' RACE reads, gives a single entry per CDR3 protein. The repertoire holds approximately 590,000 distinct CDR3 sequences, with more than 9% as singletons. With regard to this clonotype: Its antigen remains unidentified.

Healthy Caucasian donors formed the entire cohort. These same records also appear under a second study, on yellow fever vaccine responses in identical twins.

The receptor was derived from a woman between 18 and 30 years old in good health. The sample taken for sequencing was PBMCs.

In nucleotides, the CDR3 is TGTGCCAGCGGCGGGGGGACCACTGAAGCTTTCTTT. It is translated as CASGGGTTEAFF. The chain recombines TRBV6-2 or TRBV6-3 with TRBJ1-1, with TRBD1 as a possible D gene (5 bases). V gave up 8 bases and J gave up 4 bases, with 11 bases separating them. Germline CDR1 and CDR2: MNHEY and SVGEGT. This CDR3 has 12 residues.